This is a list of T cell receptor beta chains from one sample in a study of technical replicates of blood from a handful of donors. Data came from immunoSEQ multiplex PCR; TCRdb stores just in-frame clones and leaves some out. The sample shows 60,000 to 85,000 clones, about 96% of them seen only once. Material for sequencing was T cells isolated from PBMCs. The receptors come from a human donor in good health. The CDR3 runs from the conserved cysteine through the conserved F or W. The order of the fields is D gene, V gene, J gene, CDR3 protein. The D gene is left open where the match is weak.

d_call: TRBD1
v_call: TRBV15
j_call: TRBJ1-4
cdr3_aa: CATSREKSGGPANEKLFF

d_call: .
v_call: TRBV18
j_call: TRBJ2-5
cdr3_aa: CASSASWEKETQYF

d_call: TRBD1
v_call: TRBV5-1
j_call: TRBJ1-2
cdr3_aa: CASGVERQGADGYTF

d_call: .
v_call: TRBV25-1
j_call: TRBJ1-3
cdr3_aa: CASYSGNTIYF

d_call: TRBD2
v_call: TRBV29-1
j_call: TRBJ2-7
cdr3_aa: CSVEDPGGGDLNEQYF

d_call: TRBD1
v_call: TRBV2
j_call: TRBJ1-5
cdr3_aa: CASSGTGGDQPQHF

d_call: .
v_call: TRBV9
j_call: TRBJ2-7
cdr3_aa: CASGEYEQYF

d_call: .
v_call: TRBV4-1
j_call: TRBJ2-2
cdr3_aa: CASSQGRDTGELFF

d_call: TRBD1
v_call: TRBV5-4
j_call: TRBJ1-2
cdr3_aa: CASSPTGPNYGYTF

d_call: .
v_call: TRBV5-1
j_call: TRBJ1-1
cdr3_aa: CASSLGTGYTEAFF

d_call: .
v_call: TRBV2
j_call: TRBJ1-1
cdr3_aa: CASNPEHMNTEAFF

d_call: .
v_call: TRBV2
j_call: TRBJ2-7
cdr3_aa: CATNNLHGGQYF

d_call: TRBD2
v_call: TRBV15
j_call: TRBJ2-1
cdr3_aa: CATSSHPGLGAFEQFF

d_call: TRBD2
v_call: TRBV5-4
j_call: TRBJ2-7
cdr3_aa: CASSSPGGPYEQYF

d_call: .
v_call: TRBV5-6
j_call: TRBJ1-5
cdr3_aa: CASSTLGGYSNQPQHF

d_call: .
v_call: TRBV28
j_call: TRBJ1-5
cdr3_aa: CASSLDGARIQPQHF

d_call: .
v_call: TRBV18
j_call: TRBJ1-6
cdr3_aa: CASSPGRADSPLHF

d_call: .
v_call: TRBV5-8
j_call: TRBJ2-1
cdr3_aa: CASIPGLFFNNEQFF

d_call: .
v_call: TRBV13
j_call: TRBJ1-1
cdr3_aa: CASSLVRVPEAFF

d_call: TRBD1
v_call: TRBV11-2
j_call: TRBJ2-3
cdr3_aa: CASSVDRDTDTQYF

d_call: TRBD1
v_call: TRBV7-9
j_call: TRBJ2-5
cdr3_aa: CASSRLGFGQGGQETQYF

d_call: .
v_call: TRBV30
j_call: TRBJ2-7
cdr3_aa: CAWSCGGAGCSYEQYF

d_call: .
v_call: TRBV30
j_call: TRBJ2-7
cdr3_aa: CAWSAKGGGERAYEQYF

d_call: .
v_call: TRBV4-2
j_call: TRBJ2-1
cdr3_aa: CASSQDPWGSVYNEQFF

d_call: .
v_call: TRBV6-5
j_call: TRBJ2-7
cdr3_aa: CASSVGRYEQYF

d_call: .
v_call: TRBV15
j_call: TRBJ2-1
cdr3_aa: CATSRDLRVDEQFF